This is a list of T cell receptor beta chains from one sample in a study of shared clonotypes between healthy human individuals. TCRdb's table, derived via immunoSEQ multiplex PCR, lists solely in-frame clones and lacks some. The data hold 500,000 to 550,000 clones, with about 96% observed a single time. Specimen: naive CD4+ T cells sorted from blood. Every receptor here comes from a woman aged 25 to 39 in good health. Both conserved end residues are part of each CDR3. Each record gives: V gene, CDR3 protein.

V gene: TRBV19; CDR3 protein: CASSPGQASGNTIYF
V gene: TRBV2; CDR3 protein: CASPFAGNTEAFF
V gene: TRBV28; CDR3 protein: CASNPGQGMGGYTF
V gene: TRBV2; CDR3 protein: CASSAPGRGYTF
V gene: TRBV5-4; CDR3 protein: CASSLLILAGESYNEQFF
V gene: TRBV6-6; CDR3 protein: CASSYEDYLPGELFF
V gene: TRBV10-1; CDR3 protein: CASSGGLAGVSNTGELFF
V gene: TRBV11-2; CDR3 protein: CASSQGLATHYEQYF
V gene: TRBV27; CDR3 protein: CASSQNSENTGELFF
V gene: TRBV7-3; CDR3 protein: CASSFQPTGVMREQYF
V gene: TRBV4-2; CDR3 protein: CASSQRAESLQAGNEQFF
V gene: TRBV7-2; CDR3 protein: CASTRLAGAGEQFF
V gene: TRBV20-1; CDR3 protein: CSAKGHNEQFF
V gene: TRBV11-1; CDR3 protein: CASSLVLNSGANVLTF
V gene: TRBV19; CDR3 protein: CASSIGQTNTEAFF
V gene: TRBV19; CDR3 protein: CASSSRGAYTDTQYF
V gene: TRBV28; CDR3 protein: CASSETGGGGDTQYF
V gene: TRBV7-3; CDR3 protein: CASSLGGQGGETQYF
V gene: TRBV5-4; CDR3 protein: CASSWGSGGPYEQYF
V gene: TRBV11-2; CDR3 protein: CASSRTAAGGETQYF
V gene: TRBV5-1; CDR3 protein: CASSPDGQGKAFF
V gene: TRBV5-1; CDR3 protein: CASSLAVAGVYEQYF
V gene: TRBV11-2; CDR3 protein: CASSPRQGKAASPLHF
V gene: TRBV19; CDR3 protein: CASSIQGYWQPQHF
V gene: TRBV27; CDR3 protein: CASSPEGLFGELFF
V gene: TRBV2; CDR3 protein: CASSEGLTNEKLFF
V gene: TRBV27; CDR3 protein: CASSLQGLAGPPYEQYF
V gene: TRBV19; CDR3 protein: CASLDRITDTQYF
V gene: TRBV29-1; CDR3 protein: CSVGGLAGGPVAYNEQFF
V gene: TRBV21-1; CDR3 protein: CASSKSSPRTSGNFSYEQYF
V gene: TRBV28; CDR3 protein: CASSFEVSNQPQHF
V gene: TRBV5-1; CDR3 protein: CASSLQLAGAGNEQFF
V gene: TRBV25-1; CDR3 protein: CASSETPRGSLHF
V gene: TRBV5-1; CDR3 protein: CASSLVSSLGQGYNEQFF
V gene: TRBV5-1; CDR3 protein: CASSLPSRASGRAGTDTQYF
V gene: TRBV27; CDR3 protein: CASSLIAGVGGYTF
V gene: TRBV7-8; CDR3 protein: CASSLWDRVISYNEQFF
V gene: TRBV2; CDR3 protein: CASSENGLMNTEAFF
V gene: TRBV29-1; CDR3 protein: CSVSGQEGQPQHF
V gene: TRBV10-2; CDR3 protein: CASKDRGHSAFF
V gene: TRBV19; CDR3 protein: CAPKKGGLFYRGYNEQFF
V gene: TRBV5-4; CDR3 protein: CASSQLAVSTDTQYF
V gene: TRBV28; CDR3 protein: CASSTSLRDKQQETQYF
V gene: TRBV27; CDR3 protein: CASRDNRGHNYGYTF
V gene: TRBV6-1; CDR3 protein: CVSKNGGYQPQHF